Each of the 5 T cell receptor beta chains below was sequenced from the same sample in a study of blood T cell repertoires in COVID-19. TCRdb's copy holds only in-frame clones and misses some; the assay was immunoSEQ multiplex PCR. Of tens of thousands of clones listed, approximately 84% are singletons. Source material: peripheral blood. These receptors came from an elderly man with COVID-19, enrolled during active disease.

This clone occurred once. The CDR3 spells CASSEVSYSNQPQHF. DNA for the CDR3: TGTGCCAGCAGTGAAGTTAGCTATAGCAATCAGCCCCAGCATTTT. The chain joins TRBV6-1 to TRBJ1-5; D not resolved. CDR3 length equals 15 residues. Germline CDR1 MNHNS, CDR2 SASEGT. Trimming pared 1 base from V and 0 bases from J, leaving 7 bases between.

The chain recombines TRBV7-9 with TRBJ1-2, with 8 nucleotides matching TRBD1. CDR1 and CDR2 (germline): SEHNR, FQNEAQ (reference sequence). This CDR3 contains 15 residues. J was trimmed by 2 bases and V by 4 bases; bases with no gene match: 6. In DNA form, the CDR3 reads TGTGCCAGCAGCTCATGGGACAGGTTGAACTATGGCTACACCTTC. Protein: CASSSWDRLNYGYTF.

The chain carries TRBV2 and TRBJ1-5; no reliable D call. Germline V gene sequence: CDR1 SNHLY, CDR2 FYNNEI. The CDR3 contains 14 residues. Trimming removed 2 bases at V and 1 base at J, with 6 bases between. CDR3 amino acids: CASSEQVSNQPQHF. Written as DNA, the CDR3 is TGTGCCAGCAGTGAACAGGTCAGCAATCAGCCCCAGCATTTT.

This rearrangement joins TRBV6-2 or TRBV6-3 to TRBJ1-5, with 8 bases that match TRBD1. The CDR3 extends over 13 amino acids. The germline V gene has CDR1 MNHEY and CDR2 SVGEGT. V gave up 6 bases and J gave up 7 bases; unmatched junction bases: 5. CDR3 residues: CASSQGARQPQHF. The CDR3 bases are TGTGCCAGCAGCCAGGGGGCACGGCAGCCCCAGCATTTT.

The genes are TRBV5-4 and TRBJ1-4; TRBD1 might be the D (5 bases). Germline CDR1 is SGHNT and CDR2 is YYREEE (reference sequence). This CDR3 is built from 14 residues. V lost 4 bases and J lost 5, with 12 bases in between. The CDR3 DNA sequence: TGTGCCAGCAGCCCACGGGGGGGGAATGAAAAACTGTTTTTT. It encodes CASSPRGGNEKLFF.